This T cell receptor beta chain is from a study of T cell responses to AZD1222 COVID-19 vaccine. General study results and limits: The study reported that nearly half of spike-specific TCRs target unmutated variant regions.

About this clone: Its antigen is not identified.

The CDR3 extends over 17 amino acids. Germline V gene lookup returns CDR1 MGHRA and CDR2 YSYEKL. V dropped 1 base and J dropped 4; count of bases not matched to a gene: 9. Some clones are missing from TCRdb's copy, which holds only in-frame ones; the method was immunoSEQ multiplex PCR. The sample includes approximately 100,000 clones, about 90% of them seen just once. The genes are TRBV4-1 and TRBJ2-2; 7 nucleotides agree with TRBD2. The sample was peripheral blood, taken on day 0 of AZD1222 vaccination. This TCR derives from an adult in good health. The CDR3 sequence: CASSQGSLAIRTGELFF. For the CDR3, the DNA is TGCGCCAGCAGCCAAGGTTCACTAGCGATACGCACCGGGGAGCTGTTTTTT.